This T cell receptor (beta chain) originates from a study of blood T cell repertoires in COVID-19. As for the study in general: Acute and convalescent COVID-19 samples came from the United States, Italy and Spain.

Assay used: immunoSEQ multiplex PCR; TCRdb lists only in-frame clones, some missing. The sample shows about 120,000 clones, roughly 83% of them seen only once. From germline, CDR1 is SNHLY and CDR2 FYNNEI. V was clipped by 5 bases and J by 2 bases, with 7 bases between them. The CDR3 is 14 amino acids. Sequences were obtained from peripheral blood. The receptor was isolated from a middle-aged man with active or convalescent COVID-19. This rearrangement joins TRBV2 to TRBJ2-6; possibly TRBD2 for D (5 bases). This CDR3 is CASSRDAGANVLTF. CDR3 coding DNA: TGTGCCAGCAGTCGGGATGCTGGGGCCAACGTCCTGACTTTC.